This is a list of T cell receptor beta chains from one sample in a study of cytomegalovirus exposure and HLA in healthy donors. The assay was immunoSEQ multiplex PCR, and TCRdb's table has in-frame clones only and misses some. The table for this sample gives 45,000 to 60,000 clones. Specimen: PBMCs. These receptors originate from a male donor in good health and CMV-seronegative. Each CDR3 is given with its conserved first and last residue. D genes are given only for firm matches.

j_gene: TRBJ1-1; v_gene: TRBV6-1; d_gene: -; CDR3aa: CASSSRGLQSEAFF; CDR3nt: TGTGCCAGCAGTAGCAGGGGATTGCAGTCTGAAGCTTTCTTT
j_gene: TRBJ2-7; v_gene: TRBV7-2; d_gene: TRBD1; CDR3aa: CASSPGTGAGYEQYF; CDR3nt: TGTGCCAGCAGCCCTGGGACAGGCGCGGGCTACGAGCAGTACTTC
j_gene: TRBJ2-1; v_gene: TRBV4-3; d_gene: -; CDR3aa: CASSQGSSVEQFF; CDR3nt: TGCGCCAGCAGCCAAGGGTCTAGCGTTGAGCAGTTCTTC
j_gene: TRBJ1-3; v_gene: TRBV28; d_gene: TRBD1; CDR3aa: CASSQPRGRENTIYF; CDR3nt: TGTGCCAGCAGCCAACCCAGGGGGCGGGAAAACACCATATATTTT
j_gene: TRBJ2-7; v_gene: TRBV2; d_gene: -; CDR3aa: CASREQEISYEQYF; CDR3nt: TGTGCCAGCAGGGAACAGGAAATTTCCTACGAGCAGTACTTC
j_gene: TRBJ2-5; v_gene: TRBV11-2; d_gene: TRBD2; CDR3aa: CASSPPWRGYQETQYF; CDR3nt: TGTGCCAGCAGCCCCCCCTGGCGGGGGTACCAAGAGACCCAGTACTTC
j_gene: TRBJ2-7; v_gene: TRBV11-2; d_gene: TRBD1; CDR3aa: CASSLGTGAAYEQYF; CDR3nt: TGTGCCAGCAGCTTAGGGACAGGGGCCGCCTACGAGCAGTACTTC
j_gene: TRBJ1-1; v_gene: TRBV28; d_gene: -; CDR3aa: CASSLRGNTEAFF; CDR3nt: TGTGCCAGCAGTTTAAGGGGGAACACTGAAGCTTTCTTT
j_gene: TRBJ1-2; v_gene: TRBV4-1; d_gene: -; CDR3aa: CASSQDSSMDYGYTF; CDR3nt: TGCGCCAGCAGCCAAGATTCTAGTATGGACTATGGCTACACCTTC
j_gene: TRBJ1-5; v_gene: TRBV9; d_gene: TRBD1; CDR3aa: CASSVGAGGQPQHF; CDR3nt: TGTGCCAGCAGCGTAGGAGCAGGGGGTCAGCCCCAGCATTTT
j_gene: TRBJ1-2; v_gene: TRBV27; d_gene: TRBD1; CDR3aa: CASSPGTGFGYTF; CDR3nt: TGTGCCAGCAGTCCCGGGACAGGGTTCGGCTACACCTTC
j_gene: TRBJ1-2; v_gene: TRBV19; d_gene: -; CDR3aa: CASSIEMGGYGYTF; CDR3nt: TGTGCCAGTAGTATAGAGATGGGGGGCTATGGCTACACCTTC
j_gene: TRBJ2-7; v_gene: TRBV29-1; d_gene: TRBD1; CDR3aa: CSARQGAYEQYF; CDR3nt: TGCAGCGCCCGACAGGGCGCCTACGAGCAGTACTTC
j_gene: TRBJ1-1; v_gene: TRBV30; d_gene: TRBD1; CDR3aa: CAWSVRDRGYAAFF; CDR3nt: TGTGCCTGGAGCGTCCGGGACAGGGGATATGCAGCTTTCTTT
j_gene: TRBJ2-6; v_gene: TRBV5-1; d_gene: TRBD1; CDR3aa: CASSPPTGGVNVLTF; CDR3nt: TGCGCCAGCAGCCCCCCTACAGGGGGCGTCAACGTCCTGACTTTC
j_gene: TRBJ2-1; v_gene: TRBV19; d_gene: TRBD2; CDR3aa: CASTSGGVYNEQFF; CDR3nt: TGTGCCAGTACCAGCGGGGGGGTATACAATGAGCAGTTCTTC
j_gene: TRBJ1-1; v_gene: TRBV5-1; d_gene: -; CDR3aa: CASSLEGVMNTEAFF; CDR3nt: TGCGCCAGCAGCTTGGAGGGGGTAATGAACACTGAAGCTTTCTTT
j_gene: TRBJ1-5; v_gene: TRBV19; d_gene: -; CDR3aa: CASSMGRGANQPQHF; CDR3nt: TGTGCCAGTAGTATGGGGCGGGGAGCAAATCAGCCCCAGCATTTT
j_gene: TRBJ1-5; v_gene: TRBV4-1; d_gene: TRBD1; CDR3aa: CASSLGQGASNQPQHF; CDR3nt: TGCGCCAGCAGCCTGGGACAGGGGGCCAGCAATCAGCCCCAGCATTTT
j_gene: TRBJ1-2; v_gene: TRBV20-1; d_gene: TRBD1; CDR3aa: CSADREHGYTF; CDR3nt: TGCAGTGCTGACAGGGAGCATGGCTACACCTTC
j_gene: TRBJ2-5; v_gene: TRBV11-2; d_gene: TRBD2; CDR3aa: CASSLEGLAGRGEKETQYF; CDR3nt: TGTGCCAGCAGCTTAGAGGGACTAGCGGGGAGAGGGGAGAAAGAGACCCAGTACTTC
j_gene: TRBJ1-1; v_gene: TRBV19; d_gene: -; CDR3aa: CASKWGIGGQTEAFF; CDR3nt: TGTGCCAGTAAATGGGGGATCGGGGGTCAAACTGAAGCTTTCTTT
j_gene: TRBJ1-5; v_gene: TRBV6-5; d_gene: TRBD1; CDR3aa: CASSYKGRGDNQPQHF; CDR3nt: TGTGCCAGCAGTTACAAAGGCAGGGGGGACAATCAGCCCCAGCATTTT